The rows below give T cell receptor beta chains drawn from one sample of a study of cytomegalovirus exposure and HLA in healthy donors. Some clones are missing from TCRdb's copy, which holds only in-frame ones; the method was immunoSEQ multiplex PCR. The sample contains around 130,000 clones, around 70% of which appear only once. The specimen was PBMCs. Receptors were obtained from a man aged 25 to 45 in good health and CMV-seronegative. The CDR3 runs from the conserved cysteine through the conserved F or W. The order of the fields is D gene, V gene, clone size, J gene, CDR3 DNA, CDR3 protein. D genes are given only for firm matches. Size values are once, few and many counts, or a class for expanded clones, and some rows have none.

NA,TRBV5-6,NA,TRBJ2-1,TGTGCCAGCATCCTAGAACAACACAATGAGCAGTTCTTC,CASILEQHNEQFF
TRBD1,TRBV5-4,NA,TRBJ2-1,TGTGCCAGCAGCTTCCCGGGACAGGGGGCAGTCAATGAGCAGTTCTTC,CASSFPGQGAVNEQFF
NA,TRBV28,NA,TRBJ1-5,TGTGCCAGCAGTTCGACAGGTGATCAGCCCCAGCATTTT,CASSSTGDQPQHF
NA,TRBV5-3,NA,TRBJ2-5,TGTGCCAGAAGCCCGACCGGGGGAGGTCGGCCACAAGAGACCCAGTACTTC,CARSPTGGGRPQETQYF
TRBD1,TRBV27,NA,TRBJ1-5,TGTGCCAGCAGTTTGACAGGGGCTCGGAATCAGCCCCAGCATTTT,CASSLTGARNQPQHF
NA,TRBV5-6,NA,TRBJ1-1,TGTGCCAGCAGCTCAACCGGGGGTAAAGCTTTCTTT,CASSSTGGKAFF
NA,TRBV29-1,NA,TRBJ2-1,TGCAGCGTCGAGCGGTCGGGAAATGAGCAGTTCTTC,CSVERSGNEQFF
TRBD2,TRBV20-1,NA,TRBJ2-1,TGCAGTGCTAGCCTAGCGGGATTGATCTTC,CSASLAGLIF
NA,TRBV29-1,once,TRBJ1-1,TGCAGCGTTGTGCGAGTCATGAACACTGAAGCTTTCTTT,CSVVRVMNTEAFF
TRBD2,TRBV7-2,once,TRBJ2-3,TGTGCCAGCAGCGAGACTAGCGGGATCACAGATACGCAGTATTTT,CASSETSGITDTQYF
TRBD2,TRBV6-5,NA,TRBJ2-1,TGTGCCAGCAGCCGATCTAGCGGGAGTGATGAGCAGTTCTTC,CASSRSSGSDEQFF
NA,TRBV6-5,NA,TRBJ1-5,TGTGCCAGCAGTCTCTCCCCGAGCAATCAGCCCCAGCATTTT,CASSLSPSNQPQHF
NA,TRBV6-1,few,TRBJ2-7,TGTGCCAGCAGGACTACCGGGCCCTACGAGCAGTACTTC,CASRTTGPYEQYF
NA,TRBV28,NA,TRBJ1-2,TGTGCCAGCAGTACACCGAACTATGGCTACACCTTC,CASSTPNYGYTF
NA,TRBV10-3,few,TRBJ2-5,TGTGCCATCAGTGACAGGGTTGAGACCCAGTACTTC,CAISDRVETQYF
TRBD1,TRBV30,NA,TRBJ2-2,TGTGCCTGGAGTGCGGACAGGGCCGGGGAGTTGTTTTTT,CAWSADRAGELFF
NA,TRBV19,NA,TRBJ1-1,TGTGCCAGTAGTATAGATCCAGGGACTGAAGCTTTCTTT,CASSIDPGTEAFF
NA,TRBV7-8,NA,TRBJ2-4,TGTGCCAGCAGCCATAGCGGTGATAGGAACATTCAGTACTTC,CASSHSGDRNIQYF
TRBD2,TRBV7-2,NA,TRBJ2-3,TGTGCCAGCAGCTTAGCGCTAACTAGCGGGAGTAAGGATACGCAGTATTTT,CASSLALTSGSKDTQYF
TRBD1,TRBV5-1,NA,TRBJ2-7,TGCGCCAGCAGCGCCGGGACAGGGGGCGAGCAGTACTTC,CASSAGTGGEQYF
NA,TRBV6-5,few,TRBJ2-7,TGTGCCAGCAGAAGGCTGGGCCCGCCTTACGAGCAGTACTTC,CASRRLGPPYEQYF
TRBD1,TRBV11-2,NA,TRBJ2-4,TGTGCCAGCAGCTTAGGCAGGGGGAACATTCAGTACTTC,CASSLGRGNIQYF
NA,TRBV6-6,NA,TRBJ2-1,TGTGCCAGCAGTTACTCCGCGGGCCAGCCGAACAATGAGCAGTTCTTC,CASSYSAGQPNNEQFF
TRBD1,TRBV28,NA,TRBJ2-4,TGTGCCACCCGGTGGACAGGGTTAGGCGGCGGGGCCAAAAACATTCAGTACTTC,CATRWTGLGGGAKNIQYF
TRBD1,TRBV30,NA,TRBJ1-5,TGTGCCTGGAGCGCTGGACAGGGGGCGGGGGTCTATAGCAATCAGCCCCAGCATTTT,CAWSAGQGAGVYSNQPQHF
TRBD2,TRBV5-6,NA,TRBJ2-1,TGTGCCAGCAGCCCGGCACTAGCGGGGGGGGGACTGGGGGAGCAGTTCTTC,CASSPALAGGGLGEQFF
NA,TRBV5-1,NA,TRBJ2-7,TGCGCCAGCAGCTTTCGAGGGAACGCCTACGAGCAGTACTTC,CASSFRGNAYEQYF